A selection of T cell receptor beta chains follows, all from one sample in a study of blood T cell repertoires in COVID-19. Sequencing was performed with immunoSEQ multiplex PCR; in TCRdb, only in-frame clones are kept and a portion is missing. This sample has about 98,000 clones, with about 80% found just once. Sequenced sample: peripheral blood. The receptors were sampled from a human donor in a cohort sampled during active COVID-19. Each CDR3 is given with its conserved first and last residue. Each record gives: clone size, J gene, D gene, V gene, CDR3 protein, CDR3 DNA. A D gene is named only where the DNA matches it firmly. A row's size may be missing; if present it is once, few, many or a size class.

clone_size: NA; j_call: TRBJ1-1; d_call: NA; v_call: TRBV9; cdr3_aa: CASSVDSAGSNTEAFF; cdr3_nt: TGTGCCAGCAGCGTAGATTCGGCAGGATCTAACACTGAAGCTTTCTTT
clone_size: NA; j_call: TRBJ1-5; d_call: NA; v_call: TRBV11-2; cdr3_aa: CASSSAGGNQPQHF; cdr3_nt: TGTGCCAGCAGCTCTGCGGGGGGCAATCAGCCCCAGCATTTT
clone_size: NA; j_call: TRBJ2-3; d_call: NA; v_call: TRBV24-1; cdr3_aa: CATSDKSSTDTQYF; cdr3_nt: TGTGCCACCAGTGATAAATCTTCCACAGATACGCAGTATTTT
clone_size: NA; j_call: TRBJ1-4; d_call: TRBD1; v_call: TRBV14; cdr3_aa: CASSDRGQASGKKLFF; cdr3_nt: TGTGCCAGCAGCGACCGCGGACAGGCCTCAGGGAAAAAACTGTTTTTT
clone_size: few; j_call: TRBJ2-1; d_call: TRBD2; v_call: TRBV7-9; cdr3_aa: CASSLARLAGTSYNEQFF; cdr3_nt: TGTGCCAGCAGCTTAGCGAGGCTAGCGGGGACCTCCTACAATGAGCAGTTCTTC
clone_size: once; j_call: TRBJ1-5; d_call: NA; v_call: TRBV4-1; cdr3_aa: CASSRGLSNQPQHF; cdr3_nt: TGCGCCAGCAGCCGAGGACTGAGCAATCAGCCCCAGCATTTT
clone_size: NA; j_call: TRBJ2-7; d_call: TRBD2; v_call: TRBV6-6; cdr3_aa: CASTGLAGLSSYEQYF; cdr3_nt: TGTGCCAGCACCGGACTAGCGGGGTTAAGCTCCTACGAGCAGTACTTC
clone_size: once; j_call: TRBJ2-2; d_call: TRBD2; v_call: TRBV5-8; cdr3_aa: CASSLRPAGVYSGELFF; cdr3_nt: TGTGCCAGCAGCCTACGCCCAGCGGGAGTTTACTCCGGGGAGCTGTTTTTT
clone_size: NA; j_call: TRBJ1-2; d_call: TRBD1; v_call: TRBV5-5; cdr3_aa: CASSPGQGGYTF; cdr3_nt: TGTGCCAGCAGCCCCGGACAGGGGGGCTACACCTTC
clone_size: NA; j_call: TRBJ2-1; d_call: TRBD2; v_call: TRBV7-9; cdr3_aa: CASSRGLGWGEQFF; cdr3_nt: TGTGCCAGCAGCCGGGGACTAGGGTGGGGTGAGCAGTTCTTC
clone_size: few; j_call: TRBJ1-1; d_call: NA; v_call: TRBV4-3; cdr3_aa: CASSQDPQYTEAFF; cdr3_nt: TGCGCCAGCAGCCAAGACCCACAGTACACTGAAGCTTTCTTT
clone_size: NA; j_call: TRBJ1-3; d_call: NA; v_call: TRBV5-1; cdr3_aa: CASSFGGAKVRGNTIYF; cdr3_nt: TGCGCCAGCAGCTTCGGCGGGGCCAAAGTTCGGGGAAACACCATATATTTT
clone_size: NA; j_call: TRBJ2-7; d_call: NA; v_call: TRBV7-2; cdr3_aa: CASGDFSYEQYF; cdr3_nt: TGTGCCAGTGGGGACTTCTCCTACGAGCAGTACTTC
clone_size: NA; j_call: TRBJ2-1; d_call: NA; v_call: TRBV4-3; cdr3_aa: CASSQDQRAYNEQFF; cdr3_nt: TGCGCCAGCAGCCAAGATCAGAGGGCCTACAATGAGCAGTTCTTC
clone_size: NA; j_call: TRBJ2-2; d_call: NA; v_call: TRBV4-2; cdr3_aa: CASSQANWGANTGELFF; cdr3_nt: TGTGCCAGCAGCCAAGCAAACTGGGGGGCGAACACCGGGGAGCTGTTTTTT
clone_size: NA; j_call: TRBJ1-2; d_call: NA; v_call: TRBV11-2; cdr3_aa: CASSPDYGYTF; cdr3_nt: TGTGCCAGCAGCCCAGACTATGGCTACACCTTC
clone_size: NA; j_call: TRBJ2-5; d_call: NA; v_call: TRBV7-2; cdr3_aa: CASSFQVSRGTETQYF; cdr3_nt: TGTGCCAGCAGCTTCCAGGTGTCCAGGGGGACTGAGACCCAGTACTTC
clone_size: NA; j_call: TRBJ1-2; d_call: NA; v_call: TRBV2; cdr3_aa: CASSEYPGNYGYTF; cdr3_nt: TGTGCCAGCAGTGAATACCCAGGGAACTATGGCTACACCTTC
clone_size: NA; j_call: TRBJ2-7; d_call: TRBD1; v_call: TRBV9; cdr3_aa: CASSYGQGVYEQYF; cdr3_nt: TGTGCCAGCAGCTACGGACAGGGGGTTTACGAGCAGTACTTC
clone_size: NA; j_call: TRBJ1-5; d_call: NA; v_call: TRBV9; cdr3_aa: CASSLEGASNQPQHF; cdr3_nt: TGTGCCAGCAGCCTAGAAGGGGCCAGCAATCAGCCCCAGCATTTT
clone_size: NA; j_call: TRBJ2-2; d_call: NA; v_call: TRBV7-3; cdr3_aa: CASSSLAANTGELFF; cdr3_nt: TGTGCCAGCAGCTCACTAGCTGCGAACACCGGGGAGCTGTTTTTT
clone_size: NA; j_call: TRBJ1-4; d_call: NA; v_call: TRBV3-1/TRBV3-2; cdr3_aa: CASSQDRVRLDEKLFF; cdr3_nt: TGTGCCAGCAGCCAAGATCGAGTACGGTTGGATGAAAAACTGTTTTTT
clone_size: NA; j_call: TRBJ2-5; d_call: NA; v_call: TRBV7-2; cdr3_aa: CASSFQGGGETQYF; cdr3_nt: TGTGCCAGCAGCTTTCAGGGAGGTGGGGAGACCCAGTACTTC
clone_size: NA; j_call: TRBJ2-5; d_call: TRBD1; v_call: TRBV7-9; cdr3_aa: CASSSRTANRDRRSETQYF; cdr3_nt: TGTGCCAGCAGCTCGAGAACCGCTAATCGGGACAGGCGCTCGGAGACCCAGTACTTC
clone_size: NA; j_call: TRBJ1-2; d_call: NA; v_call: TRBV4-3; cdr3_aa: CASSRNLDAGRSGYTF; cdr3_nt: TGCGCCAGCAGCCGCAATTTAGACGCGGGGAGGTCTGGCTACACCTTC
clone_size: NA; j_call: TRBJ2-1; d_call: TRBD1; v_call: TRBV10-3; cdr3_aa: CAINGQGGSYNEQFF; cdr3_nt: TGTGCCATCAACGGACAGGGCGGCTCCTACAATGAGCAGTTCTTC
clone_size: NA; j_call: TRBJ1-6; d_call: NA; v_call: TRBV4-2; cdr3_aa: CASSTRDGGNSPLHF; cdr3_nt: TGTGCCAGCAGCACCCGGGACGGAGGGAATTCACCCCTCCACTTT
clone_size: NA; j_call: TRBJ1-6; d_call: TRBD1; v_call: TRBV4-2; cdr3_aa: CASSPQGARSPLHF; cdr3_nt: TGTGCCAGCAGCCCACAGGGGGCCCGATCACCCCTCCACTTT
clone_size: few; j_call: TRBJ1-6; d_call: NA; v_call: TRBV4-2; cdr3_aa: CASSQQGSDNSPLHF; cdr3_nt: TGTGCCAGCAGCCAACAGGGATCCGATAATTCACCCCTCCACTTT
clone_size: NA; j_call: TRBJ1-2; d_call: NA; v_call: TRBV7-3; cdr3_aa: CASSSGVLGYTF; cdr3_nt: TGTGCCAGCAGCTCCGGGGTCCTTGGCTACACCTTC
clone_size: NA; j_call: TRBJ2-5; d_call: NA; v_call: TRBV5-8; cdr3_aa: CASSIILEETQYF; cdr3_nt: TGTGCCAGCAGCATTATATTAGAAGAGACCCAGTACTTC
clone_size: NA; j_call: TRBJ2-1; d_call: TRBD2; v_call: TRBV28; cdr3_aa: CASSSPPKRGGPEQFF; cdr3_nt: TGTGCCAGCAGTTCCCCCCCCAAGCGGGGGGGTCCTGAGCAGTTCTTC
clone_size: NA; j_call: TRBJ2-7; d_call: NA; v_call: TRBV11-1; cdr3_aa: CASSQLDIQYF; cdr3_nt: TGTGCCAGCAGTCAACTAGACATACAGTACTTC
clone_size: NA; j_call: TRBJ2-5; d_call: NA; v_call: TRBV19; cdr3_aa: CASSIQKGVQETQYF; cdr3_nt: TGTGCCAGTAGTATCCAAAAAGGAGTCCAAGAGACCCAGTACTTC
clone_size: NA; j_call: TRBJ2-7; d_call: TRBD2; v_call: TRBV9; cdr3_aa: CASSPGLAEAYEQYF; cdr3_nt: TGTGCCAGCAGCCCGGGACTAGCGGAGGCCTACGAGCAGTACTTC
clone_size: NA; j_call: TRBJ2-3; d_call: NA; v_call: TRBV2; cdr3_aa: CASSEAANTQYF; cdr3_nt: TGTGCCAGCAGTGAGGCAGCGAATACGCAGTATTTT
clone_size: NA; j_call: TRBJ1-1; d_call: NA; v_call: TRBV12-3/TRBV12-4; cdr3_aa: CASREQGNTEAFF; cdr3_nt: TGTGCCAGCAGGGAACAGGGGAACACTGAAGCTTTCTTT
clone_size: NA; j_call: TRBJ1-2; d_call: TRBD1; v_call: TRBV6-5; cdr3_aa: CASRTDRDYGYTF; cdr3_nt: TGTGCCAGCAGGACGGACAGGGACTATGGCTACACCTTC
clone_size: NA; j_call: TRBJ2-5; d_call: TRBD1; v_call: TRBV7-7; cdr3_aa: CASSLASGTGLGETQYF; cdr3_nt: TGTGCCAGCAGCTTAGCGAGTGGGACAGGCTTGGGGGAGACCCAGTACTTC
clone_size: NA; j_call: TRBJ1-3; d_call: NA; v_call: TRBV5-1; cdr3_aa: CASSLGYQGGGNTIYF; cdr3_nt: TGCGCCAGCAGCTTGGGCTATCAGGGTGGTGGAAACACCATATATTTT
clone_size: NA; j_call: TRBJ2-7; d_call: NA; v_call: TRBV11-3; cdr3_aa: CASSLGAGGSYEQYF; cdr3_nt: TGTGCCAGCAGCTTAGGCGCAGGTGGGTCCTACGAGCAGTACTTC
clone_size: NA; j_call: TRBJ1-6; d_call: NA; v_call: TRBV7-6; cdr3_aa: CASSLGGRSNSPLHF; cdr3_nt: TGTGCCAGCAGCTTAGGGGGGCGTTCTAATTCACCCCTCCACTTT
clone_size: NA; j_call: TRBJ1-6; d_call: NA; v_call: TRBV11-3; cdr3_aa: CASRPQGWNSPLHF; cdr3_nt: TGTGCCAGCAGACCTCAGGGCTGGAATTCACCCCTCCACTTT
clone_size: NA; j_call: TRBJ1-2; d_call: NA; v_call: TRBV21-1; cdr3_aa: CASILGTGDGYTF; cdr3_nt: TGTGCCAGCATCCTCGGGACAGGGGATGGCTACACCTTC
clone_size: NA; j_call: TRBJ2-1; d_call: TRBD1; v_call: TRBV11-2; cdr3_aa: CASNMDRAHNEQFF; cdr3_nt: TGTGCCAGCAACATGGACAGGGCCCACAATGAGCAGTTCTTC
clone_size: NA; j_call: TRBJ2-1; d_call: TRBD2; v_call: TRBV25-1; cdr3_aa: CASSESTRGAYNEQFF; cdr3_nt: TGTGCCAGCAGTGAATCTACGCGGGGGGCCTACAATGAGCAGTTCTTC
clone_size: NA; j_call: TRBJ2-7; d_call: TRBD2; v_call: TRBV9; cdr3_aa: CASSAGAGGLYKQYF; cdr3_nt: TGTGCCAGCAGCGCAGGAGCGGGGGGATTGTACAAGCAGTACTTC
clone_size: NA; j_call: TRBJ2-7; d_call: TRBD2; v_call: TRBV7-9; cdr3_aa: CASSPPTSSEQYF; cdr3_nt: TGTGCCAGCAGCCCCCCGACTAGCTCGGAGCAGTACTTC